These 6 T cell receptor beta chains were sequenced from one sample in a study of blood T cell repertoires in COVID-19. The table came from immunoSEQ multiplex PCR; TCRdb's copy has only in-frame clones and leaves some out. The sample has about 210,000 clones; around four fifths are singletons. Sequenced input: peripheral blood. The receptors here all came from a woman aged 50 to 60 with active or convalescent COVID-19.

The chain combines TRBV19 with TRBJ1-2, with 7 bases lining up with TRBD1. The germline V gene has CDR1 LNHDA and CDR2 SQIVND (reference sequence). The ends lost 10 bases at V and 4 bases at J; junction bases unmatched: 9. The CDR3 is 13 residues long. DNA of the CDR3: TGTGCCACAAATACGGGACAGATCTATGGCTACACCTTC. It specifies CATNTGQIYGYTF.

The CDR3 DNA reads as TGCGCCAGCAGCAGCGGGACAGGGGGCCTCGAGCAGTACTTC. Translation gives CASSSGTGGLEQYF. The rearrangement joins TRBV5-1 to TRBJ2-7; 12 bases are shared with TRBD1. Germline V gives CDR1 SGHRS, CDR2 YFSETQ. CDR3 size: 14 residues. Unmatched junction bases numbered 5, after V lost 4 bases and J lost 6 bases.

CDR3 bases: TGCAGCGTTGAAGTGCGGGAAGAGACCCAGTACTTC. Its translation: CSVEVREETQYF. The J gene is TRBJ2-5, the V gene TRBV29-1, with a possible D match to TRBD2 (5 bases). This CDR3 has 12 residues. The V end lost 1 base, the J end lost 3 bases, and 6 bases lay between the germline ends. Germline CDR1 is SQVTM and CDR2 is ANQGSEA.

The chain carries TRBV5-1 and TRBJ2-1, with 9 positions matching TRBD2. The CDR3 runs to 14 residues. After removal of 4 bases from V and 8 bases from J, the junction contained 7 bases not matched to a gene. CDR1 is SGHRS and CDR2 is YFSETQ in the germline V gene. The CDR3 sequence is CASSGGGRGHEQFF. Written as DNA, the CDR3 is TGCGCCAGCAGCGGTGGCGGGAGGGGCCATGAGCAGTTCTTC. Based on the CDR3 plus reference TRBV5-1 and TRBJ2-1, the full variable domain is KAGVTQTPRYLIKTRGQQVTLSCSPISGHRSVSWYQQTPGQGLQFLFEYFSETQRNKGNFPGRFSGRQFSNSRSEMNVSTLELGDSALYLCASSGGGRGHEQFFGPGTRLTVL.

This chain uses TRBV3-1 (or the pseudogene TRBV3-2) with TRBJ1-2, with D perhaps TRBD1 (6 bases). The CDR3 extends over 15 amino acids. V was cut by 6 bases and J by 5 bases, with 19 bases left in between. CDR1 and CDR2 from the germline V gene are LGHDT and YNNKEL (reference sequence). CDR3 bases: TGTGCCAGCAGTGAAACAGGGTACGCTCCTTATGGCTACACCTTC. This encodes CASSETGYAPYGYTF.

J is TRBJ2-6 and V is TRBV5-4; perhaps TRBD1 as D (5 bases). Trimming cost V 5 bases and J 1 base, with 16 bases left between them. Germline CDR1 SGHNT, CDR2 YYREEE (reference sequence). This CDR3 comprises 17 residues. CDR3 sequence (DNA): TGTGCCAGCAGGGACATGGGGAAGGGGTCTGGGGCCAACGTCCTGACTTTC. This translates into CASRDMGKGSGANVLTF.